This entry features one T cell receptor beta chain sequence. The antigen is unknown. The authors sequenced patients whose flow cytometry had shown CD8+CD57+ cell expansion. Severe acquired aplastic anemia was diagnosed in all patients. Blood sampling was performed on the patients, and none of them had received therapy by then. The sample belongs to a study of CD8+CD57+ T cells in acquired aplastic anemia. Study context: DNA per sorted CD4+ or CD8+ sample ranged roughly 0.19 to 30 ug, averaging roughly 3.3 ug.

Genomic DNA constituted the template upon which TCR beta VDJ and CDR3 profiling was performed. TCRdb reprocessed the reads via MiXCR and lists one record per CDR3 protein. This table holds 150,000 to 200,000 distinct CDR3 sequences, around half found once. Overall study results and limits: Patients shared approximately 30 CD8+ CDR3 sequences with controls.

This clonotype was sampled from a human donor with aplastic anemia. The sample comprised sorted CD4+, CD8+, or CD8+CD57+ T cells (not recorded which) from PBMCs.

CDR3 sequence (DNA): TGTGCCAGCAGCCAAGATTTGTTACCGAACACTGAAGCTTTCTTT. Protein sequence: CASSQDLLPNTEAFF. The chain combines TRBV14 with TRBJ1-1, with no clear D. The CDR3 is 15 residues long. In germline, CDR1 is SGHDN, CDR2 FVKESK. V dropped 0 bases and J dropped 1 base, with 9 bases sitting between them. Full variable domain (rest looked up from reference TRBV14 and TRBJ1-1): EAGVTQFPSHSVIEKGQTVTLRCDPISGHDNLYWYRRVMGKEIKFLLHFVKESKQDESGMPNNRFLAERTGGTYSTLKVQPAELEDSGVYFCASSQDLLPNTEAFFGQGTRLTVV.